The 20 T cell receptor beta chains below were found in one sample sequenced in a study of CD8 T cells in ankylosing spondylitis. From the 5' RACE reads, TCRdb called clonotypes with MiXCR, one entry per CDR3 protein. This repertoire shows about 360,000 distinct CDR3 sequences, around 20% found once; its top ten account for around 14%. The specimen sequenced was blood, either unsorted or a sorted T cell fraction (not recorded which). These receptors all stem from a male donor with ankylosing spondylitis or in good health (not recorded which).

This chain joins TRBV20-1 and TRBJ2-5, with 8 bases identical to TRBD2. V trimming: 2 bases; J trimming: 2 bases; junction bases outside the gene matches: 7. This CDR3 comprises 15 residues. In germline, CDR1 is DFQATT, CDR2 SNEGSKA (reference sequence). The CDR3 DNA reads TGCAGTGCTAGAAGTAGCGGGGATCCACAAGAGACCCAGTACTTC. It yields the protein CSARSSGDPQETQYF.

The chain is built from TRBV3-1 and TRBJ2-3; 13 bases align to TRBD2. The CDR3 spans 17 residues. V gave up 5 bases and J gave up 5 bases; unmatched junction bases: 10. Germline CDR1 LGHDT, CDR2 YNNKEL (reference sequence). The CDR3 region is CASSALAGGRNLDTQYF. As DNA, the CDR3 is TGTGCCAGCAGCGCACTAGCGGGGGGGCGTAATTTAGATACGCAGTATTTT.

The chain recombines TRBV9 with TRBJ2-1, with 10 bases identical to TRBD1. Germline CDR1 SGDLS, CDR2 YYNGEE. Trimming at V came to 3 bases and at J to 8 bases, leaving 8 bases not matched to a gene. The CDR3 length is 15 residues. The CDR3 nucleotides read TGTGCCAGCAGCGCTGGGGGACAGGGGCTCCATGAGCAGTTCTTC. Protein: CASSAGGQGLHEQFF.

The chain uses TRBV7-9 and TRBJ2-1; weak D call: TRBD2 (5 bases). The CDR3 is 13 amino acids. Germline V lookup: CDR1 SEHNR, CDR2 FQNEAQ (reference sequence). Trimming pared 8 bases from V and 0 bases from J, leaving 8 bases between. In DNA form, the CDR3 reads TGTGCCAGCGCGGGCAGCTCCTACAATGAGCAGTTCTTC. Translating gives CASAGSSYNEQFF.

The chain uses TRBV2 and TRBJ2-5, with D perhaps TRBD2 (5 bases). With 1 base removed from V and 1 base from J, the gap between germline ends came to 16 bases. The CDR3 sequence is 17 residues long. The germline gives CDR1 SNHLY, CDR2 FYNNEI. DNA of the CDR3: TGTGCCAGCAGTGAAGATAAACTGAAAGCGGTCCAAGAGACCCAGTACTTC. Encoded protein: CASSEDKLKAVQETQYF.

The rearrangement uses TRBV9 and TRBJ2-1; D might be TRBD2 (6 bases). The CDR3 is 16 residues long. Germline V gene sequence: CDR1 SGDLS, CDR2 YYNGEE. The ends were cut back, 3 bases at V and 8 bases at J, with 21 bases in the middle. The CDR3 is CASSAPRDSGIDEQFF. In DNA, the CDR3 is TGTGCCAGCAGCGCCCCTCGGGACTCTGGAATCGATGAGCAGTTCTTC.

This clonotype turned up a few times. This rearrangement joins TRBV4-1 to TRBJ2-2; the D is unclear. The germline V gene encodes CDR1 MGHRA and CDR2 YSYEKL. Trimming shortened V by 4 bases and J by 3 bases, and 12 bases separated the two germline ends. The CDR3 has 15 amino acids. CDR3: CASSPLVPHTGELFF. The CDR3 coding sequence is TGCGCCAGCAGCCCCCTGGTCCCCCACACCGGGGAGCTGTTTTTT.

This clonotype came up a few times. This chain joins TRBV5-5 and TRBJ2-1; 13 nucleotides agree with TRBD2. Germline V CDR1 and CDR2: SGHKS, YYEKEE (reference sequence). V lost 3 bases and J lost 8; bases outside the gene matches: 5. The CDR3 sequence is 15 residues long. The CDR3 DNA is TGTGCCAGCAGCTCAACTAGCGGGGGGGCCGATGAGCAGTTCTTC. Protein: CASSSTSGGADEQFF.

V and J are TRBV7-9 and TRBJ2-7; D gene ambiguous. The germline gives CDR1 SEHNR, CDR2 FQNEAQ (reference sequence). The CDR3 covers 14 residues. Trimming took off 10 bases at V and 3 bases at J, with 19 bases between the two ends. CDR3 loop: CATGRSDVNYEQYF. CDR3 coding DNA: TGTGCCACAGGTCGGTCGGATGTGAACTACGAGCAGTACTTC.

DNA of the CDR3: TGTGCCAGCAGTCAGACGGCTGGGGCCAACGTCCTGACTTTC. Encoded protein: CASSQTAGANVLTF. The chain recombines TRBV6-1 with TRBJ2-6; no clear D. The CDR3 has 14 residues. V lost 5 bases and J 2 bases, leaving 7 bases between the germline ends. Germline values: CDR1 MNHNS, CDR2 SASEGT.

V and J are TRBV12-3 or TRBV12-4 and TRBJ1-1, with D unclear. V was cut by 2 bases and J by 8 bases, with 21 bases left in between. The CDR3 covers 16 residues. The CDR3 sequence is CASSLNGQLILPEAFF. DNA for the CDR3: TGTGCCAGCAGTTTAAATGGTCAGTTAATTCTACCCGAAGCTTTCTTT.

CDR3 sequence: CSVEARRDRAQYTQYF. CDR3 DNA: TGCAGCGTTGAAGCTAGGAGGGACAGGGCGCAATATACGCAGTATTTT. The rearrangement uses TRBV29-1 and TRBJ2-3; TRBD1 agrees at 9 bases. Trimming at V came to 1 base and at J to 7 bases, leaving 12 bases not matched to a gene. This CDR3 comprises 16 residues. Germline V gene lookup returns CDR1 SQVTM and CDR2 ANQGSEA.

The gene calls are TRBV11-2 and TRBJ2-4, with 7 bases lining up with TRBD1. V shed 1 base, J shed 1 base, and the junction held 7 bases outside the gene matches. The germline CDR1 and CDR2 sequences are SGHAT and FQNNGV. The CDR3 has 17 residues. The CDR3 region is CASSLAQGVEAKNIQYF. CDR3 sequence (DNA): TGTGCCAGCAGCTTAGCTCAGGGGGTTGAGGCCAAAAACATTCAGTACTTC.

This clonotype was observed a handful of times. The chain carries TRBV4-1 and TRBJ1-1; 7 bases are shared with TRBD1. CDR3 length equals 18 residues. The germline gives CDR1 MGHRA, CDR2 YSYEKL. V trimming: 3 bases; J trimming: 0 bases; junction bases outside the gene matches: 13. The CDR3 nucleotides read TGCGCCAGCAGCCAGCTGAGGGACAGCTTTCACATGAACACTGAAGCTTTCTTT. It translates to CASSQLRDSFHMNTEAFF.

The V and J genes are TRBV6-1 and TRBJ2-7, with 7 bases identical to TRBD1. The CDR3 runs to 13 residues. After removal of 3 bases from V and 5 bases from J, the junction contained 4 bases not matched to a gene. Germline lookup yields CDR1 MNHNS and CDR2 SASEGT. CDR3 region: CASSETGFDEQYF. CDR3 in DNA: TGTGCCAGCAGTGAGACAGGGTTCGACGAGCAGTACTTC.

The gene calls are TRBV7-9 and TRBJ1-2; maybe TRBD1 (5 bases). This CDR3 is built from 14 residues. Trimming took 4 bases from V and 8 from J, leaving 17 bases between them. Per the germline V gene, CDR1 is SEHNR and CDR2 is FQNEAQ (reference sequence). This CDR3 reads CASSYPGRTKGYTF. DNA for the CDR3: TGTGCCAGCAGCTATCCGGGACGCACGAAGGGCTACACCTTC.

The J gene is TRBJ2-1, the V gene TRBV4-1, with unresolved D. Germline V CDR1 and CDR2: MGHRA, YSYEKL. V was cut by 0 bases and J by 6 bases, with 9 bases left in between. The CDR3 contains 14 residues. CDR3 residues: CASSQDDWPNEQFF. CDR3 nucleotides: TGCGCCAGCAGCCAAGATGACTGGCCCAATGAGCAGTTCTTC.

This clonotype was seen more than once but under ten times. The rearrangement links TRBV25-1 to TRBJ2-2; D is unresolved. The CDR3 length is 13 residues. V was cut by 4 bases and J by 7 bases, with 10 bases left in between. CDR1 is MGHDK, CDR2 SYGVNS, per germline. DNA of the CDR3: TGTGCCAGCAGTGGCACCCGGATCGGGGAGCTGTTTTTT. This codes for CASSGTRIGELFF.

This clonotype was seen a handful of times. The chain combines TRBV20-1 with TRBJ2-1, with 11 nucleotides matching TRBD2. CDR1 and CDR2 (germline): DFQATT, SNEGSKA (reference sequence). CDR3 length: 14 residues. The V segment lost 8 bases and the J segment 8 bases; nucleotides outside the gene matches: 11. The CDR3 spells CSWGRASGGHEQFF. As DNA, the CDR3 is TGCAGTTGGGGAAGAGCTAGCGGGGGGCATGAGCAGTTCTTC.

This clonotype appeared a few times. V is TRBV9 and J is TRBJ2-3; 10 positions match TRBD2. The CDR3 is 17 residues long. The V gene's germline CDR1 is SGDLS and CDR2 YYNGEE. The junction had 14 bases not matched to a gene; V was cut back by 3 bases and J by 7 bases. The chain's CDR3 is CASSESVTSGFSYTQYF. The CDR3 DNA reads TGTGCCAGCAGCGAGAGTGTGACTAGCGGGTTCTCATATACGCAGTATTTT.